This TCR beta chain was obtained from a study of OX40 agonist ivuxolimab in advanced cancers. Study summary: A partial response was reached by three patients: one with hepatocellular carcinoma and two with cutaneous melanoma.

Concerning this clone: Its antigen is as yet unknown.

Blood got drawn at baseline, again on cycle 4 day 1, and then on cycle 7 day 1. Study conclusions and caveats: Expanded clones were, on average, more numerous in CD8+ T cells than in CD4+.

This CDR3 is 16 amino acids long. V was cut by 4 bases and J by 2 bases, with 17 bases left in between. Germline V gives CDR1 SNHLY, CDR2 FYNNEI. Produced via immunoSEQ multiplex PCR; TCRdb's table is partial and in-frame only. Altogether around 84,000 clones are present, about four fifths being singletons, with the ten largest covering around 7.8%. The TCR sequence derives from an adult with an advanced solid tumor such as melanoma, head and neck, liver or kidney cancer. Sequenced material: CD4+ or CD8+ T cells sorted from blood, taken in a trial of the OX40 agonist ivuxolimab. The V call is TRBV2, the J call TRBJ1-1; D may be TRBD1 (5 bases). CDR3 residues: CASSGGLRGVNTEAFF. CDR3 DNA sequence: TGTGCCAGCAGTGGGGGCTTGAGAGGGGTAAACACTGAAGCTTTCTTT. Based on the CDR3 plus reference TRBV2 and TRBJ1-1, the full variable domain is EPEVTQTPSHQVTQMGQEVILRCVPISNHLYFYWYRQILGQKVEFLVSFYNNEISEKSEIFDDQFSVERPDGSNFTLKIRSTKLEDSAMYFCASSGGLRGVNTEAFFGQGTRLTVV.